This T cell receptor (beta chain) was retrieved from a study of blood T cell repertoires in COVID-19. The CDR3 totals 12 residues. V was pared by 10 bases and J by 3 bases, with 12 bases between. Germline CDR1 and CDR2: ENHRY and SYGVKD. This clone was counted a single time. Repertoires were generated with immunoSEQ multiplex PCR, while TCRdb's copy carries only in-frame clones and drops some. Seen here are 94,000 or so clones, 75% to 85% observed once, and the top ten hold roughly 25%. This chain joins TRBV10-3 and TRBJ1-2; D not resolved. The source is a man between 60 and 70 years old with acute or convalescent COVID-19. Sequenced material: peripheral blood. The CDR3 loop reads CATSLRDYGYTF. In DNA, the CDR3 is TGTGCCACCTCACTGAGGGACTATGGCTACACCTTC.